The 18 T cell receptor beta chains below were found in one sample sequenced in a study of blood T cell repertoires in COVID-19. Measured with immunoSEQ multiplex PCR; TCRdb has only the in-frame clones, and not every one. The profile covers about 100,000 clones, with 80% appearing a single time and about 12% taken by the ten largest. Material for sequencing was peripheral blood. Receptor source: a woman in her 70s with acute or convalescent COVID-19.

This chain links TRBV10-3 with TRBJ2-2; the D is unclear. The CDR3 covers 13 residues. Germline CDR1 is ENHRY and CDR2 is SYGVKD. V was shortened by 1 base and J by 8 bases, with 8 bases between the two germline ends. As DNA, the CDR3 is TGTGCCATCAGTGAGTTCGAGTCTGGGGAGCTGTTTTTT. Its translation: CAISEFESGELFF.

The chain joins TRBV12-3 or TRBV12-4 to TRBJ1-2, with unresolved D. The CDR3 extends over 12 amino acids. Trimming left V 5 bases short and J 2 bases short, with 6 bases between. The CDR3: CASSLSNYGYTF. The CDR3 DNA reads as TGTGCCAGCAGTCTATCGAACTATGGCTACACCTTC.

CDR3 residues: CASSSWTGDSSGNTIYF. Here the CDR3 DNA reads TGTGCCAGCAGCTCCTGGACAGGCGATAGCTCTGGAAACACCATATATTTT. The rearrangement joins TRBV7-9 to TRBJ1-3; 7 bases are shared with TRBD1. Germline V gene sequence: CDR1 SEHNR, CDR2 FQNEAQ (reference sequence). J gave up 0 bases and V 4 bases, and 9 bases lay outside the gene matches. CDR3 length: 17 residues.

The chain joins TRBV6-2 or TRBV6-3 to TRBJ2-7; weak D call: TRBD2 (5 bases). The germline V gene encodes CDR1 MNHEY and CDR2 SVGEGT. V lost 2 bases and J 6 bases, leaving 11 bases between the germline ends. This CDR3 comprises 13 residues. The CDR3 here is CASSYTPGTEQYV. The CDR3 coding sequence is TGTGCCAGCAGTTACACACCGGGAACCGAGCAGTACGTC.

The chain joins TRBV19 to TRBJ1-4; D gene unclear. The CDR3 is 15 residues long. V dropped 6 bases and J dropped 5 bases, with 16 bases sitting between them. Germline V gene lookup returns CDR1 LNHDA and CDR2 SQIVND (reference sequence). The CDR3 DNA sequence: TGTGCCAGTAGGACCAACAGAAGCCCAAATGAAAAACTGTTTTTT. Amino acids: CASRTNRSPNEKLFF.

For the CDR3, the DNA is TGTGCCAGCATAACAGGGTATCCCGGGGAGCTGTTTTTT. Its translation is CASITGYPGELFF. The gene calls are TRBV2 and TRBJ2-2, with TRBD1 as a possible D gene (6 bases). The CDR3 is made up of 13 amino acids. V was trimmed by 7 bases and J by 6 bases, leaving 12 bases between them. In germline, CDR1 is SNHLY, CDR2 FYNNEI.

The rearrangement joins TRBV2 to TRBJ2-1; 12 bases are a match to TRBD2. Trimming cost V 4 bases and J 2 bases; bases outside gene matches: 3. Germline V CDR1 and CDR2: SNHLY, FYNNEI. This CDR3 is 16 amino acids long. The CDR3, as DNA: TGTGCCAGCAGTGGCCTAGCGGGGGGGCCCTACAATGAGCAGTTCTTC. As protein: CASSGLAGGPYNEQFF.

This clone was seen only a few times. V is TRBV5-1 and J is TRBJ1-4; perhaps TRBD1 as D (6 bases). Germline loops: CDR1 SGHRS, CDR2 YFSETQ. The V end was cut by 8 bases, the J end by 8 bases, with 13 bases between. CDR3 size: 12 residues. The CDR3 nucleotides read TGCGCCAGGGCGGGGGCCGGGGAAAAACTGTTTTTT. It is translated as CARAGAGEKLFF.

V and J are TRBV5-1 and TRBJ2-5; TRBD1 agrees at 7 bases. V shed 3 bases and J 5 bases; nucleotides not matched to a gene: 7. The CDR3 is 14 residues long. From germline, CDR1 is SGHRS and CDR2 YFSETQ. CDR3 DNA sequence: TGCGCCAGCAGCTCACAGGGGTGGGGGGAGACCCAGTACTTC. This encodes CASSSQGWGETQYF.

The chain joins TRBV2 to TRBJ2-3, with TRBD2 matching over 14 bases. Trimming at V came to 7 bases and at J to 0 bases, leaving 9 bases not matched to a gene. Germline-derived CDR1 and CDR2 are SNHLY and FYNNEI. The CDR3 is 18 residues long. The CDR3 loop reads CASIERLAGGRSTDTQYF. CDR3 coding DNA: TGTGCCAGCATCGAGCGACTAGCGGGGGGGCGGAGCACAGATACGCAGTATTTT.

The chain couples TRBV30 to TRBJ2-2; D unresolved. Per the germline V gene, CDR1 is GTSNPN and CDR2 is SVGIG (reference sequence). This CDR3 is built from 15 residues. V was trimmed by 4 bases and J by 0 bases, leaving 12 bases between them. The CDR3 DNA follows: TGTGCCTGGAAAGTGTGGGCTTCGAACACCGGGGAGCTGTTTTTT. Its translation: CAWKVWASNTGELFF.

This chain connects TRBV5-1 to TRBJ2-3; D is possibly TRBD2 (6 bases). Germline CDR1 and CDR2: SGHRS and YFSETQ. V shed 0 bases and J shed 1 base, with 12 bases lying between them. The CDR3 sequence is 16 residues long. This CDR3 reads CASSLGGREGTDTQYF. CDR3 bases: TGCGCCAGCAGCTTGGGCGGCAGGGAGGGCACAGATACGCAGTATTTT.

There are a few counts of this clone. J is TRBJ1-2 and V is TRBV5-6; D is unresolved. The germline V and J ends were trimmed by 2 bases and 8 bases, with 7 bases remaining between them. Germline CDR1 and CDR2: SGHDT and YYEEEE. The CDR3 has 11 amino acids. CDR3 in amino acids: CASSFSVGYTF. The CDR3 nucleotides read TGTGCCAGCAGCTTTAGTGTAGGCTACACCTTC.

The chain combines TRBV10-3 with TRBJ2-3; D may be TRBD2 (7 bases). Germline assignment: CDR1 ENHRY and CDR2 SYGVKD. The CDR3 has 14 amino acids. V shed 10 bases and J shed 3 bases, with 17 bases lying between them. DNA for the CDR3: TGTGCCAGCTCTTTAGGGGGGGAGACAGATACGCAGTATTTT. Translated, it gives CASSLGGETDTQYF.

This clone is a singleton in its sample. J is TRBJ1-5 and V is TRBV3-1 (or the pseudogene TRBV3-2), with TRBD1 matching over 8 bases. J gave up 6 bases and V 2 bases, and 12 bases lay outside the gene matches. Germline-derived CDR1 and CDR2 are LGHDT and YNNKEL (reference sequence). The CDR3 contains 17 residues. CDR3 DNA: TGTGCCAGCAGCCAACAAACGCCAGGGGGCCCTCCTCAGCCCCAGCATTTT. Translating it yields CASSQQTPGGPPQPQHF.

The chain uses TRBV7-2 and TRBJ2-1; 7 nucleotides agree with TRBD2. Germline V gives CDR1 SGHTA, CDR2 FQGNSA. J was trimmed by 4 bases and V by 6 bases; bases with no gene match: 9. This CDR3 is built from 15 residues. The CDR3 region is CASSLGGILYNEQFF. As DNA, the CDR3 is TGTGCCAGCAGTTTGGGGGGGATTTTATACAATGAGCAGTTCTTC.

This clone appeared once. This rearrangement joins TRBV10-3 to TRBJ1-1; no reliable D call. V lost 7 bases and J 2 bases, leaving 17 bases between the germline ends. CDR1 and CDR2 from the germline V gene are ENHRY and SYGVKD. The CDR3 runs to 15 residues. The CDR3 bases are TGTGCCATCACCGCGGACGCGGCGGGAAACACTGAAGCTTTCTTT. Its translation: CAITADAAGNTEAFF.

This chain uses TRBV3-1 (or the pseudogene TRBV3-2) with TRBJ1-2, with D possibly TRBD1 on 5 matching bases. CDR3 length equals 15 residues. Germline-derived CDR1 and CDR2 are LGHDT and YNNKEL (reference sequence). Trimming took off 0 bases at V and 2 bases at J, with 10 bases between the two ends. The CDR3 DNA reads TGTGCCAGCAGCCAAGATAGTAGGGGAAACTATGGCTACACCTTC. Translating it yields CASSQDSRGNYGYTF.